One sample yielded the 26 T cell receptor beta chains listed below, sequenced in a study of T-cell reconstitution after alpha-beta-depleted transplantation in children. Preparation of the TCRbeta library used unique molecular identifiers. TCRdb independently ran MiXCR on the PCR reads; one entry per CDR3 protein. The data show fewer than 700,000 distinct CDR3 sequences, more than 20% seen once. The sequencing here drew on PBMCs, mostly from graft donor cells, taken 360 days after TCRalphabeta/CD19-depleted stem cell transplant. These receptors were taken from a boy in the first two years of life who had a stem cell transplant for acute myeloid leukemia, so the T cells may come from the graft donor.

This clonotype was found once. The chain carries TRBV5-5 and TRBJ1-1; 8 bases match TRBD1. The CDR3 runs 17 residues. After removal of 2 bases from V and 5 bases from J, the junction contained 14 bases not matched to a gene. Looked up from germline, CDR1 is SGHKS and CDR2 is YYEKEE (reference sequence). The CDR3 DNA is TGTGCCAGCAGCTTCGGACAGGGTCAAATACGAATAACTGAAGCTTTCTTT. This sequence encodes CASSFGQGQIRITEAFF.

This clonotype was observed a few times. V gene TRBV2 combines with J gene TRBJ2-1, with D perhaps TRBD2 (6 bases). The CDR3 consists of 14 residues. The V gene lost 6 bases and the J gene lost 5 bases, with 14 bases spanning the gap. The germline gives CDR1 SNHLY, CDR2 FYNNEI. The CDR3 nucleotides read TGTGCCAGCAGGGTGAACGGGGGACACAATGAGCAGTTCTTC. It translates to CASRVNGGHNEQFF. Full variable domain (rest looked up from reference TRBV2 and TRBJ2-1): EPEVTQTPSHQVTQMGQEVILRCVPISNHLYFYWYRQILGQKVEFLVSFYNNEISEKSEIFDDQFSVERPDGSNFTLKIRSTKLEDSAMYFCASRVNGGHNEQFFGPGTRLTVL.

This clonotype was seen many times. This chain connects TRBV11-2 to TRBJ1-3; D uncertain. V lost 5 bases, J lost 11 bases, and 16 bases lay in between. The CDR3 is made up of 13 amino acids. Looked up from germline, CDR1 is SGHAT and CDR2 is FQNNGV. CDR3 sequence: CASSPRAGNSIYF. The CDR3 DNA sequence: TGTGCCAGCAGCCCTAGGGCTGGGAACTCCATATATTTT. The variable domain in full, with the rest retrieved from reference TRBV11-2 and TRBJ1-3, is EAGVAQSPRYKIIEKRQSVAFWCNPISGHATLYWYQQILGQGPKLLIQFQNNGVVDDSQLPKDRFSAERLKGVDSTLKIQPAKLEDSAVYLCASSPRAGNSIYFGEGSWLTVV.

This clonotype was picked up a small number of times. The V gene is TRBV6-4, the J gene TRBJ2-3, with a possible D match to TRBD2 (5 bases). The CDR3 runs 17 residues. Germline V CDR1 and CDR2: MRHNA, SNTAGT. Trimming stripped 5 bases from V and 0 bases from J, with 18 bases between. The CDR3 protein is CASSRSSADTSTDTQYF. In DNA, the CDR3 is TGTGCCAGCAGTCGCTCTTCAGCGGATACTAGCACAGATACGCAGTATTTT.

The CDR3 here is CASSQRQGYEQYV. CDR3 in DNA: TGTGCCAGCAGCCAAAGACAGGGCTACGAGCAGTACGTC. The V call is TRBV14, the J call TRBJ2-7; 7 bases align to TRBD1. V trimming: 2 bases; J trimming: 3 bases; junction bases outside the gene matches: 1. Germline CDR1 and CDR2: SGHDN and FVKESK. This CDR3 region has 13 residues.

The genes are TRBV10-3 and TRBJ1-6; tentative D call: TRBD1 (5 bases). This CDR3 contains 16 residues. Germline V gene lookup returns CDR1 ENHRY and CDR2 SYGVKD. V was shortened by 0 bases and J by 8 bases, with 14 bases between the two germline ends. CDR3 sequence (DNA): TGTGCCATCAGTGAGTCGTCCCAGGGAGTCGATTCACCCCTCCACTTT. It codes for CAISESSQGVDSPLHF.

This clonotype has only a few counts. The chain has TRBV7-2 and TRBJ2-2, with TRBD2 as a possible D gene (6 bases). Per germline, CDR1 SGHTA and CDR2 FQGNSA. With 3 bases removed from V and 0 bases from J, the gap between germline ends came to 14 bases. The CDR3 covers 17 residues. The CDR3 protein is CASSFQGPGANTGELFF. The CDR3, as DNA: TGTGCCAGCAGCTTTCAGGGCCCGGGGGCGAACACCGGGGAGCTGTTTTTT.

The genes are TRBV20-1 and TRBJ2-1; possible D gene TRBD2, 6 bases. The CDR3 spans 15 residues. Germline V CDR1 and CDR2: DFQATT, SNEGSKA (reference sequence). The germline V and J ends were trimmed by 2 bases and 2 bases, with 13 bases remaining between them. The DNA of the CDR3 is TGCAGTGCTAGACCAATAGCGGATACCTACAATGAGCAGTTCTTC. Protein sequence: CSARPIADTYNEQFF.

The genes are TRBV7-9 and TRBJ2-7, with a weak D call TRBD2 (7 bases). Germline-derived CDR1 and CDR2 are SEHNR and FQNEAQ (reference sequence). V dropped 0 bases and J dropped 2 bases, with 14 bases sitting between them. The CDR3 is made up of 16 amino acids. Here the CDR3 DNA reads TGTGCCAGCAGCTTAGCGCCGGGGGGACAAGCCTACGAGCAGTACTTC. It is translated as CASSLAPGGQAYEQYF.

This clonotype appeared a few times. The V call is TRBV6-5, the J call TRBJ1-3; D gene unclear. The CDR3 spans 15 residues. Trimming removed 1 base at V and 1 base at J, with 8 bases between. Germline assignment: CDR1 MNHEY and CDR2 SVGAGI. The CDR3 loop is CASSYWPASGNTIYF. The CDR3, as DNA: TGTGCCAGCAGTTACTGGCCGGCATCTGGAAACACCATATATTTT.

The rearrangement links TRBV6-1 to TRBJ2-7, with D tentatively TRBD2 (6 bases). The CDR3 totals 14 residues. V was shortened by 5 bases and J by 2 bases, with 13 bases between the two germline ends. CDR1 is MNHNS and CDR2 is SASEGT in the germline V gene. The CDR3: CASSTAGSAYEQYF. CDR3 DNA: TGTGCCAGCAGTACCGCGGGGTCAGCCTACGAGCAGTACTTC.

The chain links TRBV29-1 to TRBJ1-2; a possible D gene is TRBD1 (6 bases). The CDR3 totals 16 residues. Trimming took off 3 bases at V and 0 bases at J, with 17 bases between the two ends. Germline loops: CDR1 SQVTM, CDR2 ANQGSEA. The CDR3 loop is CSVEVGARSSNYGYTF. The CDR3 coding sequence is TGCAGCGTTGAGGTGGGGGCTAGGAGTTCTAACTATGGCTACACCTTC.

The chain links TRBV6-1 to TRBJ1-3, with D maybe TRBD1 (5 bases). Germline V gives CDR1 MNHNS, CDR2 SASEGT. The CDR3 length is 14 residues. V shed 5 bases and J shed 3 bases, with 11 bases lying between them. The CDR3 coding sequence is TGTGCCAGCAGTAGACAGAGGGTTGGAAACACCATATATTTT. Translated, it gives CASSRQRVGNTIYF.

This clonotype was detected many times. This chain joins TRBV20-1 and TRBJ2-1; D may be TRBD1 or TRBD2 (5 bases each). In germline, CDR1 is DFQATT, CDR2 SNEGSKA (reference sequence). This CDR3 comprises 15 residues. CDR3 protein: CSACLRGFSYNEQFF. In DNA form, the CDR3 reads TGCAGCGCTTGTTTGAGGGGTTTCTCCTACAATGAGCAGTTCTTC.

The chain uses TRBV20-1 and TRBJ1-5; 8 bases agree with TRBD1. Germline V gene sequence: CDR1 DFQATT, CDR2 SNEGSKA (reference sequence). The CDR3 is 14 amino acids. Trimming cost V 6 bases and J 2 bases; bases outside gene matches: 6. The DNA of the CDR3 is TGCAGTGCGCCATCAGGGGGCGGCAATCAGCCCCAGCATTTT. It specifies CSAPSGGGNQPQHF.

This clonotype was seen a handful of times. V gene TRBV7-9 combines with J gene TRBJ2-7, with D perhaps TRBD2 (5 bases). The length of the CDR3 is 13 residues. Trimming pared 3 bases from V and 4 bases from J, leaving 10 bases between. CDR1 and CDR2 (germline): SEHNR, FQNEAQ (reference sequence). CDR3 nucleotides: TGTGCCAGCAGCTTCCCCGGGGTTTACGAGCAGTACTTC. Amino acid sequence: CASSFPGVYEQYF.

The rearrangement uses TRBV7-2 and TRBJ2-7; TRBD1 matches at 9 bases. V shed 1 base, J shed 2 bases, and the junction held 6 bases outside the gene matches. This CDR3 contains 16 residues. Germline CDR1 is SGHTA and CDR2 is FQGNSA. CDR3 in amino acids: CASSLDGTGLTYEQYF. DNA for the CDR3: TGTGCCAGCAGCTTAGACGGGACAGGGCTCACCTACGAGCAGTACTTC.

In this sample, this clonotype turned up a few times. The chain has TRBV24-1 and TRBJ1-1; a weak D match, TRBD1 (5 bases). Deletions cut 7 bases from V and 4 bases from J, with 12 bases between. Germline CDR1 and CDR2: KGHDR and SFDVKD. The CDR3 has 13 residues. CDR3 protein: CATRSRDLTEAFF. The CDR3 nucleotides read TGTGCCACCAGAAGCAGGGACCTCACTGAAGCTTTCTTT.

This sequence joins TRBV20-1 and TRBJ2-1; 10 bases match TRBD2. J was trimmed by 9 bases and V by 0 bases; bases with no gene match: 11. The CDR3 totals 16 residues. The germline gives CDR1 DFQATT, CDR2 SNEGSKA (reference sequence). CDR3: CSARDGVAGGPPEQFF. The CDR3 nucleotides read TGCAGTGCTAGAGATGGCGTAGCGGGGGGTCCTCCTGAGCAGTTCTTC.

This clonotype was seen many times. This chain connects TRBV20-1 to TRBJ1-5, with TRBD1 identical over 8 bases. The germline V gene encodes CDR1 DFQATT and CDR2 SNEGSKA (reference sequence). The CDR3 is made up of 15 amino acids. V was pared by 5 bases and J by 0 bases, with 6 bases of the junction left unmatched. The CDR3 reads CSARTGTYSNQPQHF. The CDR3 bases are TGCAGTGCTCGGACAGGGACTTATAGCAATCAGCCCCAGCATTTT.

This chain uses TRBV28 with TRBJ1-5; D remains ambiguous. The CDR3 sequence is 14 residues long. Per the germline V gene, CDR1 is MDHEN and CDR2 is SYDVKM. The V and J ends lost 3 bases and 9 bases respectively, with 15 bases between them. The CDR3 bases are TGTGCCAGCAGTTTGCCCAACGATCCCCGGCCCCAGCATTTT. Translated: CASSLPNDPRPQHF.

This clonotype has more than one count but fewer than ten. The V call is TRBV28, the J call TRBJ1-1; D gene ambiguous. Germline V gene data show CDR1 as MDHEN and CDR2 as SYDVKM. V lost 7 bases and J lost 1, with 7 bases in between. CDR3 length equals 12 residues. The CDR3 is CASTWGNTEAFF. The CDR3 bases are TGTGCCAGCACTTGGGGGAACACTGAAGCTTTCTTT. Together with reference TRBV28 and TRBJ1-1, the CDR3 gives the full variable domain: DVKVTQSSRYLVKRTGEKVFLECVQDMDHENMFWYRQDPGLGLRLIYFSYDVKMKEKGDIPEGYSVSREKKERFSLILESASTNQTSMYLCASTWGNTEAFFGQGTRLTVV.

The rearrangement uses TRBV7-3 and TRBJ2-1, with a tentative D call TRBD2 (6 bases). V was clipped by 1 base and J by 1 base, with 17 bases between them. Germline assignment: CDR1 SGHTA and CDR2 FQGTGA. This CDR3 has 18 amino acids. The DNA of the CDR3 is TGTGCCAGCAGCTTAAGGGACGGCGGGGAAACATCCTACAATGAGCAGTTCTTC. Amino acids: CASSLRDGGETSYNEQFF.

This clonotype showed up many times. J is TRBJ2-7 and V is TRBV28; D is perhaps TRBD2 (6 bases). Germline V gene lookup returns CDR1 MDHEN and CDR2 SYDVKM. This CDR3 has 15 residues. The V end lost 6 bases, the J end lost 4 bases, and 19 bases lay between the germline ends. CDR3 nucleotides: TGTGCCAGCAGCGGGCGGGACGGAGTCCGGTACGAGCAGTACGTC. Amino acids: CASSGRDGVRYEQYV.

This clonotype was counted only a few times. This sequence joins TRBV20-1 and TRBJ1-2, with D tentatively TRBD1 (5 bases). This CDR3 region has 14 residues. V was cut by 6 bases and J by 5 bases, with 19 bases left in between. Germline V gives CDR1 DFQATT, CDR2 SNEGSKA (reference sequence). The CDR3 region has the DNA TGCAGTGCGGTGGGGCGAGTAATTCTTTATGGCTACACCTTC. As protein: CSAVGRVILYGYTF.

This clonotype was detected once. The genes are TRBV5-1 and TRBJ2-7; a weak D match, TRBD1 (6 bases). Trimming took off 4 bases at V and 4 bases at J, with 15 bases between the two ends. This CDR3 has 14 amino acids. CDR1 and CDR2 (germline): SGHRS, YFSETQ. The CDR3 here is CASSATGRSYEQYV. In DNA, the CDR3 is TGCGCCAGCAGCGCAACAGGGCGCAGTTACGAGCAGTACGTC.